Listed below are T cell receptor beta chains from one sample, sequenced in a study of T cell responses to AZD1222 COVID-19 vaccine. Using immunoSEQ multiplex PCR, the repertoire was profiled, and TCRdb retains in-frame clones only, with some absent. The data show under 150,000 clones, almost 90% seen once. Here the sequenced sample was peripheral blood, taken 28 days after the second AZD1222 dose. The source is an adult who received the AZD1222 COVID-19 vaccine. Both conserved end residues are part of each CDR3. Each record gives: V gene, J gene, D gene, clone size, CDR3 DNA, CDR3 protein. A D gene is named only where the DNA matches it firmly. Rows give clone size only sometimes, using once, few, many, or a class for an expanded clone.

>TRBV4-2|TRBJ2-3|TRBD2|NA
TGTGCCAGCAGCCAAGAAGCGGGAGACGGGACAGATACGCAGTATTTT
CASSQEAGDGTDTQYF
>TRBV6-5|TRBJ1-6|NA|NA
TGTGCCAGCAGGGGGCGGACTGGGAATTCACCCCTCCACTTT
CASRGRTGNSPLHF
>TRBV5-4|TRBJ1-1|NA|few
TGTGCCAGCAGCCCCCCGGGTGGACAGATGAACACTGAAGCTTTCTTT
CASSPPGGQMNTEAFF
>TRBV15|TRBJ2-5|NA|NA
TGTGCCACCAGCAGAGATCAGGCTAGTTTAGAGACCCAGTACTTC
CATSRDQASLETQYF
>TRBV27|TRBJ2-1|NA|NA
TGTGCCAGCACCTCCCGGGAGGGGGCCAGCTACAATGAGCAGTTCTTC
CASTSREGASYNEQFF
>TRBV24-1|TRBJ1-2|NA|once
TGTGCCACCAGTGCCGCGACCACAGGGAGGTATGGCTACACCTTC
CATSAATTGRYGYTF
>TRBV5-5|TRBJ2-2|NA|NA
TGTGCCAGCAGCTTTGAGGCCGGGGAGCTGTTTTTT
CASSFEAGELFF
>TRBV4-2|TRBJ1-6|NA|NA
TGTGCCAGCAGCCAAGGGTTCTCGCAAAGCTATAATTCACCCCTCCACTTT
CASSQGFSQSYNSPLHF
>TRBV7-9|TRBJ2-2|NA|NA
TGTGCCAGCAGCTTAGGAGGGGGGAACACCGGGGAGCTGTTTTTT
CASSLGGGNTGELFF
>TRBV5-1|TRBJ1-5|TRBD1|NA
TGCGCCAGCAGCATGGGACAGAGCAATCAGCCCCAGCATTTT
CASSMGQSNQPQHF
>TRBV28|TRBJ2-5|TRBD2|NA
TGTGCCAGCAGGAAGCCTAGCGGACAAGAGACCCAGTACTTC
CASRKPSGQETQYF
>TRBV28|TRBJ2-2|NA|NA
TGTGCCAGCAGTTTGGGGGGAAACAGGGAGAAGCTGTTTTTT
CASSLGGNREKLFF
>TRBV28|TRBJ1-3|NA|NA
TGTGCCAGCAGTTCACCTAGCTCTGGAAACACCATATATTTT
CASSSPSSGNTIYF
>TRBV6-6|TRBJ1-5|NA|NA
TGTGCCAGCAGTCAAAACAGGAGAAGTCAGCCCCAGCATTTT
CASSQNRRSQPQHF
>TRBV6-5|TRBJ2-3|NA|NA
TGTGCCAGCAGTTACTATTCGAGGAGTGGGGGTACGCAGTATTTT
CASSYYSRSGGTQYF
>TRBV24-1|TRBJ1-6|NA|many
TGTGCCACCAGTTACCCGAGGGATAGCTCACCCCTCCACTTT
CATSYPRDSSPLHF
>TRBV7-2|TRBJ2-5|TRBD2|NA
TGTGCCAGCAGAGCTGAACTAGCGGGAGGGGCGGAGACCCAGTACTTC
CASRAELAGGAETQYF
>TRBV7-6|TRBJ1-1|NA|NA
TGTGCCAGCAGCTTAGGCGGTGCGACTGAAGCTTTCTTT
CASSLGGATEAFF
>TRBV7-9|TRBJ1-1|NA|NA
TGTGCCAGCAGCTTGTATCTTTACACCACTGAAGCTTTCTTT
CASSLYLYTTEAFF